One and the same sample provided the 22 T cell receptor beta chains below, sequenced in a study of blood T cell repertoires in COVID-19. TCRdb's table, derived via immunoSEQ multiplex PCR, lists solely in-frame clones and lacks some. This sample has about 40,000 clones, with approximately 80% found just once. Sequenced input: peripheral blood. All receptors come from a man aged 50 or older with active or convalescent COVID-19.

The genes are TRBV19 and TRBJ2-5; D ambiguous. Trimming shortened V by 5 bases and J by 7 bases, and 11 bases separated the two germline ends. The length of the CDR3 is 12 residues. Germline CDR1 reads LNHDA; CDR2 reads SQIVND (reference sequence). This CDR3 reads CASSVTDGTQYF. CDR3 coding DNA: TGTGCCAGTAGTGTGACTGACGGGACCCAGTACTTC.

This clone was seen once. The rearrangement uses TRBV18 and TRBJ1-2, with a tentative D call TRBD1 (5 bases). The CDR3 has 12 amino acids. Per germline, CDR1 KGHSH and CDR2 LQKENI. The ends were cut back, 3 bases at V and 4 bases at J, with 6 bases in the middle. The CDR3 protein is CASSPGPYGYTF. The CDR3 coding sequence is TGTGCCAGCTCACCGGGGCCCTATGGCTACACCTTC.

This clone was counted a few times. The chain carries TRBV2 and TRBJ2-2; tentative D call: TRBD1 (6 bases). Germline values: CDR1 SNHLY, CDR2 FYNNEI. This CDR3 comprises 16 residues. Trimming took 4 bases from V and 0 from J, leaving 12 bases between them. For the CDR3, the DNA is TGTGCCAGCAGTGCGGCAGGGGCCTCGAACACCGGGGAGCTGTTTTTT. Translation: CASSAAGASNTGELFF.

The rearrangement links TRBV25-1 to TRBJ2-4; 9 bases are a match to TRBD1. Germline-derived CDR1 and CDR2 are MGHDK and SYGVNS. The CDR3 runs 16 residues. Trimming cost V 5 bases and J 3 bases; bases outside gene matches: 8. CDR3 nucleotide sequence: TGTGCCAGCAGTAACCTGGGACAGGGAGACAAAAACATTCAGTACTTC. As protein: CASSNLGQGDKNIQYF.

The CDR3 sequence: CASSLDSSGANVLTF. The DNA for the CDR3 is TGCGCCAGCAGCCTCGACAGCTCTGGGGCCAACGTCCTGACTTTC. The rearrangement uses TRBV5-1 and TRBJ2-6, with TRBD1 as a possible D gene (5 bases). The germline gives CDR1 SGHRS, CDR2 YFSETQ. This CDR3 region has 15 residues. V lost 4 bases and J lost 0, with 8 bases in between.

V usage is TRBV5-6 and J usage is TRBJ2-7; 7 bases fit TRBD1. The V and J ends lost 0 bases and 6 bases, in that order; junction bases with no gene match: 3. This CDR3 is built from 13 residues. Germline V gene lookup returns CDR1 SGHDT and CDR2 YYEEEE. Here the CDR3 DNA reads TGTGCCAGCAGCTTGGGACAGGGTTTCGAGCAGTACTTC. Translation gives CASSLGQGFEQYF.

The chain couples TRBV11-2 to TRBJ2-7; maybe TRBD1 (5 bases). The V end was cut by 4 bases, the J end by 0 bases, with 10 bases between. Germline-derived CDR1 and CDR2 are SGHAT and FQNNGV. The CDR3 consists of 14 residues. CDR3 amino acids: CASSYSTVSYEQYF. Here the CDR3 DNA reads TGTGCCAGCAGCTACTCGACAGTCTCCTACGAGCAGTACTTC.

The chain uses TRBV3-1 (or the pseudogene TRBV3-2) and TRBJ2-3; maybe TRBD2 (6 bases). The CDR3 totals 17 residues. V lost 0 bases and J 0 bases, leaving 13 bases between the germline ends. Germline CDR1 and CDR2: LGHDT and YNNKEL (reference sequence). DNA for the CDR3: TGTGCCAGCAGCCAAGATTGGGATAGCGGAAGCACAGATACGCAGTATTTT. As protein: CASSQDWDSGSTDTQYF.

The chain couples TRBV5-5 to TRBJ2-7, with a possible D match to TRBD1 (5 bases). This CDR3 is built from 15 residues. Trimming pared 2 bases from V and 0 bases from J, leaving 12 bases between. Germline CDR1 SGHKS, CDR2 YYEKEE (reference sequence). CDR3: CASSLVPTASYEQYF. The CDR3 coding sequence is TGTGCCAGCAGCTTAGTACCGACAGCCTCCTACGAGCAGTACTTC.

J is TRBJ2-2 and V is TRBV5-4; TRBD1 is a possible D gene (5 bases). The germline V gene has CDR1 SGHNT and CDR2 YYREEE (reference sequence). V lost 3 bases and J lost 7, with 10 bases in between. The CDR3 sequence is 13 residues long. The chain's CDR3 is CASSWTTSGELFF. The CDR3 coding sequence is TGTGCCAGCAGCTGGACAACGAGCGGGGAGCTGTTTTTT.

This clone was counted only a few times. This chain links TRBV7-6 with TRBJ1-3; D is unresolved. V was pared by 3 bases and J by 1 base, with 13 bases between. Germline V CDR1 and CDR2: SGHVS, FNYEAQ. The CDR3 is 16 residues long. The CDR3 bases are TGTGCCAGCAGCTTGCTTTCGGGTCCTTCTGGAAACACCATATATTTT. This translates into CASSLLSGPSGNTIYF. The entire variable domain, with the rest obtained from reference TRBV7-6 and TRBJ1-3, is as follows: GAGVSQSPRYKVTKRGQDVALRCDPISGHVSLYWYRQALGQGPEFLTYFNYEAQQDKSGLPNDRFSAERPEGSISTLTIQRTEQRDSAMYRCASSLLSGPSGNTIYFGEGSWLTVV.

The rearrangement links TRBV19 to TRBJ1-4, with 7 bases lining up with TRBD1. CDR3 length: 15 residues. Trimming cost V 5 bases and J 5 bases; bases outside gene matches: 8. From germline, CDR1 is LNHDA and CDR2 SQIVND (reference sequence). CDR3 sequence: CASSPRQGQNEKLFF. The CDR3 coding sequence is TGTGCCAGTAGTCCCAGACAGGGACAAAATGAAAAACTGTTTTTT.

The rearrangement joins TRBV7-9 to TRBJ1-1, with TRBD1 identical over 9 bases. V shed 4 bases and J 7 bases; nucleotides not matched to a gene: 10. The CDR3 covers 15 residues. CDR1 SEHNR and CDR2 FQNEAQ come from the germline V gene (reference sequence). The CDR3 protein is CASSSKQGAIGEAFF. CDR3 DNA: TGTGCCAGCAGCTCAAAACAGGGGGCTATCGGTGAAGCTTTCTTT. The full variable domain, rest sourced from reference TRBV7-9 and TRBJ1-1, is DTGVSQNPRHKITKRGQNVTFRCDPISEHNRLYWYRQTLGQGPEFLTYFQNEAQLEKSRLLSDRFSAERPKGSFSTLEIQRTEQGDSAMYLCASSSKQGAIGEAFFGQGTRLTVV.

The chain employs TRBV6-5 and TRBJ1-6; 8 bases are a match to TRBD1. The CDR3 spans 15 residues. V shed 4 bases and J 8 bases; nucleotides not matched to a gene: 7. Germline assignment: CDR1 MNHEY and CDR2 SVGAGI. The CDR3 bases are TGTGCCAGCAGTTCCCAGACAGGGGTGCATTCACCCCTCCACTTT. Its protein is CASSSQTGVHSPLHF.

The V call is TRBV21-1, the J call TRBJ2-7; the tabulated D call, TRBD1, remains unverified against the DNA. TRBV21-1 is labeled a pseudogene. This CDR3 has 16 residues. The CDR3 loop is CASSLRTGEELHEQYF. DNA for the CDR3: TGTGCCAGCAGCCTTCGGACAGGGGAGGAACTCCACGAGCAGTACTTC.

The J gene is TRBJ2-2, the V gene TRBV7-6; TRBD2 matches 12 bases. The junction had 0 bases not matched to a gene; V was cut back by 0 bases and J by 1 base. Germline loops: CDR1 SGHVS, CDR2 FNYEAQ. This CDR3 contains 17 residues. The CDR3 nucleotides are TGTGCCAGCAGCTTAGCGGGACTAGCGGGGAACACCGGGGAGCTGTTTTTT. The encoded protein is CASSLAGLAGNTGELFF.

The V call is TRBV19, the J call TRBJ1-3; perhaps TRBD1 as D (6 bases). V was cut by 5 bases and J by 3 bases, with 8 bases left in between. This CDR3 contains 13 residues. CDR1 and CDR2 (germline): LNHDA, SQIVND (reference sequence). The CDR3 DNA is TGTGCCAGTAGTTGGGGGCTTGGAAACACCATATATTTT. Encoded protein: CASSWGLGNTIYF. Based on the CDR3 plus reference TRBV19 and TRBJ1-3, the full variable domain is DGGITQSPKYLFRKEGQNVTLSCEQNLNHDAMYWYRQDPGQGLRLIYYSQIVNDFQKGDIAEGYSVSREKKESFPLTVTSAQKNPTAFYLCASSWGLGNTIYFGEGSWLTVV.

V usage is TRBV7-6 and J usage is TRBJ1-4, with TRBD1 as a possible D gene (5 bases). The CDR3 consists of 17 residues. Germline lookup yields CDR1 SGHVS and CDR2 FNYEAQ. V lost 5 bases, J lost 8 bases, and 24 bases lay in between. For the CDR3, the DNA is TGTGCCAGCAGCCTCCTGGGTGGCAGGGCCCGATCGGAAAAACTGTTTTTT. It is translated as CASSLLGGRARSEKLFF.

The sample holds a few counts of this clone. This chain joins TRBV15 and TRBJ1-6; D may be TRBD1 (5 bases). The V gene lost 0 bases and the J gene lost 11 bases, with 20 bases spanning the gap. In germline, CDR1 is LNHNV, CDR2 YYDKDF (reference sequence). The CDR3 has 17 amino acids. Here the CDR3 reads CATSRDPAAGQRAPLHF. The CDR3, as DNA: TGTGCCACCAGCAGAGATCCGGCGGCAGGGCAAAGGGCACCCCTCCACTTT.

The chain has TRBV11-2 and TRBJ2-1; maybe TRBD2 (5 bases). The CDR3 is 17 residues long. Germline V gene lookup returns CDR1 SGHAT and CDR2 FQNNGV. Trimming pared 3 bases from V and 2 bases from J, leaving 17 bases between. The CDR3 DNA sequence: TGTGCCAGCAGCTTTCTTCGCGGGTCTACAACCTACAATGAGCAGTTCTTC. Protein product: CASSFLRGSTTYNEQFF.

The chain employs TRBV3-1 (or the pseudogene TRBV3-2) and TRBJ1-1, with 7 bases that match TRBD1. The V gene end was trimmed by 3 bases and the J gene end by 4 bases; junction bases not matched to a gene: 8. CDR3 length: 15 residues. The germline V gene encodes CDR1 LGHDT and CDR2 YNNKEL (reference sequence). The CDR3 reads CASSHIPTGFTEAFF. CDR3 DNA sequence: TGTGCCAGCAGCCATATCCCGACAGGGTTCACTGAAGCTTTCTTT.

The chain links TRBV6-5 to TRBJ2-1; 9 positions match TRBD1. The CDR3 has 16 residues. In germline, CDR1 is MNHEY, CDR2 SVGAGI. V gave up 4 bases and J gave up 0 bases; unmatched junction bases: 4. The DNA for the CDR3 is TGTGCCAGCAGTTCACAGGGGGCTGACTCCTACAATGAGCAGTTCTTC. Amino acids: CASSSQGADSYNEQFF.